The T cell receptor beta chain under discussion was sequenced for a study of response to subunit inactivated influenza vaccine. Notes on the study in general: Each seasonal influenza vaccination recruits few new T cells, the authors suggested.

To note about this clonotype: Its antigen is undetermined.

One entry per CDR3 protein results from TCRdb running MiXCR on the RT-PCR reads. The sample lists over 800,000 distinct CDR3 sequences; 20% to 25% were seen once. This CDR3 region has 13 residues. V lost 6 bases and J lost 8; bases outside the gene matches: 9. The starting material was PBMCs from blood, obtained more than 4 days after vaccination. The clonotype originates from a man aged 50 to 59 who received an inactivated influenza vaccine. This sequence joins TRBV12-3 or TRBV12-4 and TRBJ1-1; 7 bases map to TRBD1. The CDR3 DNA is TGTGCCAGCAGCTATCGTGAACAGGGGGAAGCTTTCTTT. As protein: CASSYREQGEAFF.